A single sample gave rise to the 8 T cell receptor beta chains below, sequenced in a study of blood T cell repertoires in COVID-19 (dated by TCRdb to about 2020). The method was the immunoSEQ multiplex PCR assay. TCRdb's version of the immuneACCESS table is confined to in-frame rearrangements and falls short of the full clone set. An unresolved V gene accounts for under half of the shortfall where checked; the remainder is of unknown origin. The sample table shows more than 250,000 clones, and 88% are seen once. Of the sample, 1.5% to 2% falls within the top ten clones. The specimen sequenced was peripheral blood. All receptors derive from a woman aged 25 to 39 with COVID-19, enrolled during active disease.

This clone has just a few counts. V is TRBV28 and J is TRBJ1-5; D perhaps matches TRBD1 (5 bases). CDR3 length: 15 residues. V was cut by 6 bases and J by 2 bases, with 14 bases left in between. Looked up from germline, CDR1 is MDHEN and CDR2 is SYDVKM. CDR3: CASSSDRRGNQPQHF. The CDR3 DNA is TGTGCCAGCAGCAGCGACAGACGCGGCAATCAGCCCCAGCATTTT.

This clone was detected a few times. V usage is TRBV5-4 and J usage is TRBJ1-2; TRBD1 is a possible D gene (6 bases). There are 13 residues in the CDR3. V lost 9 bases, J lost 7 bases, and 19 bases lay in between. Germline lookup yields CDR1 SGHNT and CDR2 YYREEE (reference sequence). CDR3 bases: TGTGCCACCCTGCAGGCGGGGGCTGGTGGCTACACCTTC. Encoded protein: CATLQAGAGGYTF.

J is TRBJ1-2 and V is TRBV28; no clear D. Germline V lookup: CDR1 MDHEN, CDR2 SYDVKM. This CDR3 contains 15 residues. V was shortened by 8 bases and J by 4 bases, with 20 bases between the two germline ends. This chain's CDR3 is CASRPRTEPIYGYTF. As DNA, the CDR3 is TGTGCCAGCCGACCCCGGACTGAACCTATCTATGGCTACACCTTC.

This rearrangement joins TRBV7-8 to TRBJ1-4; 9 bases map to TRBD1. The CDR3 covers 15 residues. V was pared by 2 bases and J by 6 bases, with 4 bases of the junction left unmatched. From germline, CDR1 is SGHVS and CDR2 FQNEAQ. The CDR3 DNA sequence: TGTGCCAGCAGCTTATACAGGGGGCAGGATGAAAAACTGTTTTTT. Residues: CASSLYRGQDEKLFF.

V gene TRBV5-1 combines with J gene TRBJ1-4; 7 bases line up with TRBD1. V was pared by 4 bases and J by 2 bases, with 5 bases of the junction left unmatched. The germline gives CDR1 SGHRS, CDR2 YFSETQ. CDR3 length: 15 amino acids. The CDR3 here is CASSPTGQTNEKLFF. Written as DNA, the CDR3 is TGCGCCAGCAGCCCGACGGGACAGACTAATGAAAAACTGTTTTTT.

The rearrangement joins TRBV18 to TRBJ1-2; TRBD1 aligns across 9 bases. V lost 2 bases to trimming and J lost 4 bases; unmatched junction nucleotides: 2. The CDR3 has 14 amino acids. Germline V gene lookup returns CDR1 KGHSH and CDR2 LQKENI. The CDR3 spells CASSPGTGFYGYTF. As DNA, the CDR3 is TGTGCCAGCTCACCAGGGACAGGGTTCTATGGCTACACCTTC.

The V and J genes are TRBV5-1 and TRBJ1-2, with TRBD1 as a possible D gene (5 bases). CDR1 and CDR2 (germline): SGHRS, YFSETQ. V lost 4 bases and J lost 8, with 21 bases in between. The CDR3 runs to 15 residues. The CDR3 coding sequence is TGCGCCAGCAGCCTAATATCGACAGATCGAAGGGGCTACACCTTC. This sequence encodes CASSLISTDRRGYTF.

The chain employs TRBV4-1 and TRBJ2-5; TRBD2 matches at 8 bases. After removal of 3 bases from V and 9 bases from J, the junction contained 3 bases not matched to a gene. The CDR3 covers 12 residues. Germline V gene lookup returns CDR1 MGHRA and CDR2 YSYEKL. The CDR3 region is CASSQPGGAQYF. CDR3 nucleotide sequence: TGCGCCAGCAGCCAGCCGGGAGGGGCCCAGTACTTC.